These 5 T cell receptor beta chains originate from one sample sequenced in a study of blood T cell repertoires in COVID-19. Profiled with immunoSEQ multiplex PCR; TCRdb holds only in-frame clones, not every one. The table has 200,000 or so clones, around 80% seen once. The sequencing input was peripheral blood. These receptors all stem from a human donor with acute or convalescent COVID-19. The donor label of this sample is uncertain.

V usage is TRBV7-8 and J usage is TRBJ2-5, with D tentatively TRBD2 (7 bases). V was trimmed by 1 base and J by 5 bases, leaving 14 bases between them. Germline V gene sequence: CDR1 SGHVS, CDR2 FQNEAQ. The length of the CDR3 is 15 residues. CDR3 region: CASSLGGGGRETQYF. The DNA of the CDR3 is TGTGCCAGCAGCTTAGGTGGGGGGGGGCGTGAGACCCAGTACTTC.

This CDR3 is CASTSGGVSEQYF. In DNA form, the CDR3 reads TGTGCCAGTACTAGCGGGGGGGTTTCGGAGCAGTACTTC. V gene TRBV19 combines with J gene TRBJ2-7; 12 nucleotides line up with TRBD2. Trimming at V came to 7 bases and at J to 7 bases, leaving 5 bases not matched to a gene. The CDR3 has 13 amino acids. Germline loops: CDR1 LNHDA, CDR2 SQIVND (reference sequence).

The rearrangement uses TRBV6-5 and TRBJ1-2; 7 bases agree with TRBD1. The CDR3 runs 14 residues. The V segment lost 7 bases and the J segment 4 bases; nucleotides outside the gene matches: 9. Germline V gives CDR1 MNHEY, CDR2 SVGAGI. The CDR3 nucleotides are TGTGCCAGCATTTTACGACAGGGACCCTATGGCTACACCTTC. It codes for CASILRQGPYGYTF.

The V gene is TRBV19, the J gene TRBJ2-1; the match to TRBD2 covers 10 bases. Germline V lookup: CDR1 LNHDA, CDR2 SQIVND (reference sequence). The CDR3 extends over 17 amino acids. V dropped 0 bases and J dropped 4; count of bases not matched to a gene: 6. DNA of the CDR3: TGTGCCAGTAGTATAGATACCCTAGCGGGAGTTTACAATGAGCAGTTCTTC. Protein: CASSIDTLAGVYNEQFF.

This clone was detected once. The chain recombines TRBV3-1 (or the pseudogene TRBV3-2) with TRBJ2-1; possibly TRBD2 for D (6 bases). V dropped 2 bases and J dropped 8 bases, with 16 bases sitting between them. The V gene's germline CDR1 is LGHDT and CDR2 YNNKEL (reference sequence). This CDR3 has 15 residues. In DNA form, the CDR3 reads TGTGCCAGCAGCCAAACTCGGGGACTCCACGATGAGCAGTTCTTC. Amino acid sequence: CASSQTRGLHDEQFF.